Included here is one TCR beta chain sequence, with context. Splitting of each subset's genomic DNA was done evenly across several immunoSEQ plates. Replicate PCRs for sorted subsets used approximately 220 ng DNA; this equaled 25,000 to 35,000 T cell genomes. This table comes from immunoSEQ multiplex PCR, and its TCRdb copy is limited to in-frame clones, with some not included. The data contain roughly 700,000 clones, about 92% of them singletons. The source of the sample is a study of shared clonotypes between healthy human individuals. The TCR comes from a man younger than 35 in good health. Some clones in this sample may be carry-over from other donors' samples. Sequencing input: memory CD8+ T cells from PBMCs. Subset in this sample: CD45RO+ cells pooled with CCR7-negative TemRA cells.

The CDR3 region is CASSIHEADEQFF. Written as DNA, the CDR3 is TGTGCCAGCAGCATTCACGAAGCTGATGAGCAGTTCTTC. The chain couples TRBV27 to TRBJ2-1, with D unresolved. Germline CDR1 and CDR2: MNHEY and SMNVEV (reference sequence). This CDR3 is built from 13 residues. Trimming shortened V by 6 bases and J by 8 bases, and 14 bases separated the two germline ends.